Each of the 22 T cell receptor beta chains below was sequenced from the same sample in a study of regulatory T cells in long-lasting Graves disease. Time point in this sample: persistent/refractory GD, antithyroid drugs over 5 years with positive TRAb. Isolated PBMC RNA provided the starting material for the TCR library. Construction of TCR beta libraries relied on iRepertoire HTBI primers and on Arm-PCR targeting CDR3 regions. MiXCR, applied by TCRdb to the multiplex PCR reads, yields one record per CDR3 protein. This table holds 450,000 or so distinct CDR3 sequences, around a fifth found once. Sequenced here: peripheral blood mononuclear cells (PBMCs), sampled when the disease was refractory, from a patient treated with antithyroid drugs. These receptors originate from a female donor with Graves disease.

Ten or more counts support this clonotype. J is TRBJ1-1 and V is TRBV11-3; D unresolved. The germline V gene has CDR1 SGHNT and CDR2 YENEEA. The CDR3 length is 13 residues. With 5 bases removed from V and 4 bases from J, the gap between germline ends came to 11 bases. The CDR3 sequence is CASSTSRSTEAFF. The CDR3 nucleotides read TGTGCCAGCAGCACCTCCCGTTCCACTGAAGCTTTCTTT.

This clonotype showed up just a few times. This chain uses TRBV5-1 with TRBJ1-1; D unresolved. This CDR3 is 15 amino acids long. The V gene lost 0 bases and the J gene lost 3 bases, with 12 bases spanning the gap. CDR1 is SGHRS and CDR2 is YFSETQ in the germline V gene. The CDR3 DNA reads TGCGCCAGCAGCTTGGTCTTAGGTAGTCACACTGAAGCTTTCTTT. It is translated as CASSLVLGSHTEAFF.

This clonotype was detected many times. The rearrangement uses TRBV6-5 and TRBJ1-1, with 10 bases fitting TRBD1. The CDR3 runs to 14 residues. Germline trimming cut 4 bases from V and 8 bases from J; bases unmatched to any gene: 7. In germline, CDR1 is MNHEY, CDR2 SVGAGI. Here the CDR3 reads CASSSTGTGDEAFF. In DNA, the CDR3 is TGTGCCAGCAGTTCCACCGGGACAGGGGACGAAGCTTTCTTT.

The chain is built from TRBV7-2 and TRBJ1-6, with D tentatively TRBD1 (6 bases). This CDR3 is built from 17 residues. V dropped 5 bases and J dropped 6 bases, with 20 bases sitting between them. The germline gives CDR1 SGHTA, CDR2 FQGNSA. The CDR3 spells CASSLRARGAGNSPLHF. The CDR3, as DNA: TGTGCCAGCAGCCTCAGGGCACGGGGGGCGGGTAATTCACCCCTCCACTTT.

This clonotype was picked up one time. This may stem from a read error, because a much larger clone lies one nucleotide away. V and J are TRBV6-5 and TRBJ2-7, with D unresolved. This CDR3 has 20 amino acids. Per the germline V gene, CDR1 is MNHEY and CDR2 is SVGAGI. The V and J ends lost 2 bases and 1 base respectively, with 27 bases between them. CDR3 nucleotide sequence: TGTGCCAGCAGTTACCCCACTGCCTACTCAACTCACTCAGATTCCTACGAGCAGTACTTC. This encodes CASSYPTAYSTHSDSYEQYF.

This clonotype was picked up one time. The chain has TRBV4-1 and TRBJ1-2; maybe TRBD1 (5 bases). The germline V gene has CDR1 MGHRA and CDR2 YSYEKL. The CDR3 runs to 15 residues. Trimming pared 2 bases from V and 0 bases from J, leaving 10 bases between. The CDR3 reads CASSQPTDANYGYTF. CDR3 DNA sequence: TGCGCCAGCAGCCAACCGACAGATGCTAACTATGGCTACACCTTC.

This clonotype was picked up a small number of times. This sequence joins TRBV6-4 and TRBJ2-2; 8 positions match TRBD2. Per germline, CDR1 MRHNA and CDR2 SNTAGT. The V and J ends lost 6 bases and 0 bases, in that order; junction bases with no gene match: 6. CDR3 length: 16 residues. The CDR3 spells CASSSRTSPNTGELFF. CDR3 DNA: TGTGCCAGCAGCTCAAGGACTAGCCCGAACACCGGGGAGCTGTTTTTT.

The chain employs TRBV20-1 and TRBJ1-4; 9 nucleotides line up with TRBD1. The CDR3 extends over 15 amino acids. The germline CDR1 and CDR2 sequences are DFQATT and SNEGSKA (reference sequence). The ends lost 5 bases at V and 6 bases at J; junction bases unmatched: 10. This chain's CDR3 is CSASPQTGGYEKLFF. DNA for the CDR3: TGCAGTGCTTCCCCCCAAACAGGGGGCTATGAAAAACTGTTTTTT.

The sample holds many counts of this clonotype. This chain joins TRBV28 and TRBJ1-1; 8 bases match TRBD1. The CDR3 covers 17 residues. Trimming took 2 bases from V and 1 from J; bases not matched to a gene: 9. The germline CDR1 and CDR2 sequences are MDHEN and SYDVKM. The CDR3 loop is CASSLVGQGGKNTEAFF. Here the CDR3 DNA reads TGTGCCAGCAGTTTAGTAGGACAGGGAGGGAAGAACACTGAAGCTTTCTTT.

The chain combines TRBV9 with TRBJ2-6; TRBD1 might be the D (6 bases). This CDR3 is built from 17 residues. The germline CDR1 and CDR2 sequences are SGDLS and YYNGEE. V lost 3 bases and J lost 0, with 13 bases in between. The CDR3 here is CASSGTAISSGANVLTF. DNA for the CDR3: TGTGCCAGCAGCGGGACAGCTATTAGCTCTGGGGCCAACGTCCTGACTTTC.

This clonotype occurred many times. This chain uses TRBV11-2 with TRBJ2-5, with TRBD2 matching 7 bases. With V trimmed by 0 bases and J by 4 bases, 5 bases remained unmatched. The V gene's germline CDR1 is SGHAT and CDR2 FQNNGV. This CDR3 is 15 amino acids long. The CDR3 spells CASSLDLGGRETQYF. In nucleotides, the CDR3 is TGTGCCAGCAGCTTAGATCTGGGGGGGAGAGAGACCCAGTACTTC.

This clonotype has ten or more counts. This chain connects TRBV28 to TRBJ1-5; D ambiguous. This CDR3 is 16 amino acids long. V lost 3 bases to trimming and J lost 0 bases, with 12 bases between them. Germline CDR1 and CDR2: MDHEN and SYDVKM. The CDR3 region has the DNA TGTGCCAGCAGTTTTGAGCCGGGATATAGCAATCAGCCCCAGCATTTT. It is translated as CASSFEPGYSNQPQHF.

This clonotype was seen ten or more times. The rearrangement uses TRBV20-1 and TRBJ1-5; D unclear. This CDR3 is 11 amino acids long. With 3 bases removed from V and 5 bases from J, the gap between germline ends came to 5 bases. CDR1 is DFQATT and CDR2 is SNEGSKA in the germline V gene (reference sequence). The CDR3 DNA reads TGCAGTGCTAGTTACGATCAGCCCCAGCATTTT. This gives the protein CSASYDQPQHF.

In its sample, this clonotype was seen many times. The V gene is TRBV6-2 or TRBV6-3, the J gene TRBJ2-5; the D is unclear. The CDR3 is made up of 16 amino acids. CDR1 and CDR2 (germline): MNHEY, SVGEGT. Trimming removed 2 bases from V and 5 bases from J, with 18 bases in between. The CDR3 is CASSYQTTAFTETQYF. The CDR3 DNA follows: TGTGCCAGCAGTTACCAAACGACGGCCTTTACGGAGACCCAGTACTTC.

This clonotype came up many times. The chain employs TRBV24-1 and TRBJ1-5; weak D call: TRBD1 (6 bases). Germline V gives CDR1 KGHDR, CDR2 SFDVKD. There are 13 residues in the CDR3. V lost 6 bases and J 4 bases, leaving 9 bases between the germline ends. As DNA, the CDR3 is TGTGCCACCAGTCCACAGGGTAATCAGCCCCAGCATTTT. It encodes CATSPQGNQPQHF.

Concerning this clonotype: The conserved phenylalanine or tryptophan normally closing the CDR3 is absent here, so this likely arose from a read error. V usage is TRBV30 and J usage is TRBJ2-5; 8 positions agree with TRBD2. The trim removed 3 bases at V and 5 bases at J, leaving 8 bases unmatched. CDR1 is GTSNPN and CDR2 is SVGIG in the germline V gene (reference sequence). The CDR3 consists of 14 residues. In nucleotides, the CDR3 is TGTGCCTGGAGCCAGGGCGGGAGGTGGGAGACCCAGTACCTC. It specifies CAWSQGGRWETQYL.

The gene calls are TRBV10-3 and TRBJ2-7; TRBD1 aligns across 10 bases. The CDR3 has 12 residues. V lost 5 bases to trimming and J lost 7 bases; unmatched junction nucleotides: 2. The V gene's germline CDR1 is ENHRY and CDR2 SYGVKD. CDR3 DNA sequence: TGTGCCATCAGTATGGGACAGGGGGAGCAGTACTTC. Protein: CAISMGQGEQYF.

As regards this clonotype: A much larger clone is a single base away; this may be a read error. The V gene is TRBV2, the J gene TRBJ1-5, with D tentatively TRBD1 (6 bases). Between the trimmed V and J ends, which lost 6 bases and 4 bases, there was a span of 13 bases. The CDR3 contains 14 residues. The germline gives CDR1 SNHLY, CDR2 FYNNEI. The DNA of the CDR3 is TGTGCCAGCAGAGGGAGGGGGGGGAATCAGCCCCAGCATTTT. Protein: CASRGRGGNQPQHF. The complete variable domain, with remaining parts taken from reference TRBV2 and TRBJ1-5, reads EPEVTQTPSHQVTQMGQEVILRCVPISNHLYFYWYRQILGQKVEFLVSFYNNEISEKSEIFDDQFSVERPDGSNFTLKIRSTKLEDSAMYFCASRGRGGNQPQHFGDGTRLSIL.

This clonotype was seen at least ten times. V gene TRBV11-3 combines with J gene TRBJ2-4; TRBD1 is a possible D gene (6 bases). Germline-derived CDR1 and CDR2 are SGHNT and YENEEA. This CDR3 is built from 14 residues. The V gene lost 7 bases and the J gene lost 5 bases, with 15 bases spanning the gap. In nucleotides, the CDR3 is TGTGCCAGCACGCCCCAGGCAGGGGAAAACATTCAGTACTTC. Its translation: CASTPQAGENIQYF. Full variable domain (remainder filled in from reference TRBV11-3 and TRBJ2-4): EAGVVQSPRYKIIEKKQPVAFWCNPISGHNTLYWYLQNLGQGPELLIRYENEEAVDDSQLPKDRFSAERLKGVDSTLKIQPAELGDSAVYLCASTPQAGENIQYFGAGTRLSVL.

This clonotype was counted ten times or more. The rearrangement uses TRBV28 and TRBJ2-5; tentative D call: TRBD2 (6 bases). Trimming took off 6 bases at V and 1 base at J, with 12 bases between the two ends. The CDR3 covers 14 residues. The germline V gene encodes CDR1 MDHEN and CDR2 SYDVKM. CDR3 DNA: TGTGCCAGCAGCCCCTCTAGCGTCCAAGAGACCCAGTACTTC. It yields the protein CASSPSSVQETQYF. Based on the CDR3 plus reference TRBV28 and TRBJ2-5, the full variable domain is DVKVTQSSRYLVKRTGEKVFLECVQDMDHENMFWYRQDPGLGLRLIYFSYDVKMKEKGDIPEGYSVSREKKERFSLILESASTNQTSMYLCASSPSSVQETQYFGPGTRLLVL.

The V and J genes are TRBV29-1 and TRBJ2-7; 10 bases agree with TRBD1. The CDR3 consists of 13 residues. The V and J ends lost 4 bases and 7 bases, in that order; junction bases with no gene match: 7. The V gene's germline CDR1 is SQVTM and CDR2 ANQGSEA. CDR3 in DNA: TGCAGCGTTGTGGGGACAGGGGATGGGGAGCAGTACTTC. The encoded protein is CSVVGTGDGEQYF.

This clonotype was picked up a small number of times. The chain links TRBV11-3 to TRBJ2-6, with D tentatively TRBD1 or TRBD2 (6 bases each). The germline V gene has CDR1 SGHNT and CDR2 YENEEA. The CDR3 is made up of 17 amino acids. The germline V and J ends were trimmed by 2 bases and 2 bases, with 13 bases remaining between them. The CDR3 DNA reads as TGTGCCAGCAGCTTACGGGGGCACTCCACTGGGGCCAACGTCCTGACTTTC. It encodes CASSLRGHSTGANVLTF.